These T cell receptor beta chains were read from a single sample in a study of CD8+ T cells in alopecia areata. Libraries were prepared by immunoSEQ multiplex PCR; TCRdb keeps only in-frame clonotypes and omits some of them. The sample shows roughly 200,000 clones, roughly 59% of them seen only once. The specimen comprised CD4+ T cells sorted from blood, sampled at week 0. The receptors here all came from a human donor with alopecia areata. The CDR3 runs from the conserved cysteine through the conserved F or W. The order of the fields is J gene, clone size, D gene, V gene, CDR3 protein, CDR3 DNA. D genes are given only for firm matches. Expanded clones get a size class; other rows say once, few or many, or leave the size out.

J: TRBJ2-6
size: once
D: -
V: TRBV30
CDR3: CAWSVQGGFLLGANVLTF
DNA: TGTGCCTGGAGTGTACAGGGAGGTTTCCTTTTGGGGGCCAACGTCCTGACTTTC

J: TRBJ2-5
size: few
D: TRBD1
V: TRBV5-1
CDR3: CASSWDRGWRETQYF
DNA: TGCGCCAGCAGCTGGGACAGGGGATGGCGAGAGACCCAGTACTTC

J: TRBJ2-5
size: -
D: -
V: TRBV7-2
CDR3: CASSSLAARETQYF
DNA: TGTGCCAGCAGCTCTCTAGCTGCGCGGGAGACCCAGTACTTC

J: TRBJ1-5
size: -
D: TRBD1
V: TRBV5-6
CDR3: CASSFTGGGNQPQHF
DNA: TGTGCCAGCAGCTTTACAGGGGGCGGCAATCAGCCCCAGCATTTT

J: TRBJ1-2
size: -
D: TRBD1
V: TRBV6-6
CDR3: CASSTGGGGGYTF
DNA: TGTGCCAGCAGCACAGGGGGAGGGGGCGGCTACACCTTC

J: TRBJ1-5
size: -
D: TRBD1
V: TRBV19
CDR3: CASNTPGQGNQPQHF
DNA: TGTGCCAGTAATACTCCGGGACAGGGCAATCAGCCCCAGCATTTT

J: TRBJ1-1
size: -
D: -
V: TRBV29-1
CDR3: CSGWIMNTEAFF
DNA: TGCAGCGGTTGGATCATGAACACTGAAGCTTTCTTT

J: TRBJ1-1
size: -
D: -
V: TRBV18
CDR3: CASSNERRNQNTEAFF
DNA: TGTGCCAGCTCAAACGAGAGGAGAAATCAGAACACTGAAGCTTTCTTT

J: TRBJ2-6
size: -
D: -
V: TRBV27
CDR3: CASTTGANVLTF
DNA: TGTGCCAGCACGACTGGGGCCAACGTCCTGACTTTC

J: TRBJ2-5
size: -
D: -
V: TRBV29-1
CDR3: CSVGTPQETQYF
DNA: TGCAGCGTTGGGACGCCCCAAGAGACCCAATACTTC

J: TRBJ2-5
size: few
D: -
V: TRBV20-1
CDR3: CSARTGETQYF
DNA: TGCAGTGCTAGAACGGGGGAGACCCAGTACTTC

J: TRBJ2-1
size: -
D: -
V: TRBV7-9
CDR3: CASSGYTVGRDEQFF
DNA: TGTGCCAGCAGCGGGTATACAGTTGGACGGGATGAGCAGTTCTTC

J: TRBJ1-2
size: -
D: TRBD1
V: TRBV6-5
CDR3: CASSYSTGGRGYGYTF
DNA: TGTGCCAGCAGTTACTCGACAGGGGGAAGGGGCTATGGCTACACCTTC

J: TRBJ2-3
size: -
D: -
V: TRBV9
CDR3: CASSGVPDTDTQYF
DNA: TGTGCCAGCAGCGGAGTCCCCGACACAGATACGCAGTATTTT

J: TRBJ1-2
size: few
D: TRBD1
V: TRBV6-1
CDR3: CASSEADRGPLGYTF
DNA: TGTGCCAGCAGTGAGGCCGACAGGGGTCCATTGGGCTACACCTTC

J: TRBJ1-5
size: -
D: TRBD1
V: TRBV2
CDR3: CASSKETGDSNQPQHF
DNA: TGTGCCAGCTCCAAGGAGACAGGGGACAGCAATCAGCCCCAGCATTTT

J: TRBJ2-2
size: many
D: TRBD1
V: TRBV4-1
CDR3: CASSLGDRGLRGELFF
DNA: TGCGCCAGCAGCCTAGGGGACAGGGGGCTTCGCGGGGAGCTGTTTTTT

J: TRBJ1-2
size: -
D: TRBD1
V: TRBV10-3
CDR3: CAISESIRGDYGYTF
DNA: TGTGCCATCAGTGAGTCGATCAGGGGGGACTATGGCTACACCTTC

J: TRBJ1-5
size: -
D: -
V: TRBV30
CDR3: CAWSAQLDQPQHF
DNA: TGTGCCTGGAGTGCACAGCTAGATCAGCCCCAGCATTTT

J: TRBJ2-7
size: -
D: TRBD2
V: TRBV5-4
CDR3: CASSLAVAGDSYEQYF
DNA: TGTGCCAGCAGCTTGGCGGTAGCGGGAGACTCCTACGAGCAGTACTTC

J: TRBJ2-2
size: few
D: -
V: TRBV29-1
CDR3: CSVEDLRTKNTGELFF
DNA: TGCAGCGTTGAAGATCTCAGGACAAAGAACACCGGGGAGCTGTTTTTT

J: TRBJ2-5
size: -
D: -
V: TRBV2
CDR3: CASGQGVETQYF
DNA: TGTGCCAGCGGGCAGGGAGTGGAGACCCAGTACTTC

J: TRBJ1-1
size: once
D: TRBD1
V: TRBV2
CDR3: CARRPSQTGALTEAFF
DNA: TGTGCCAGGCGACCCTCTCAGACAGGGGCCCTGACTGAAGCTTTCTTT

J: TRBJ1-2
size: -
D: TRBD1
V: TRBV4-3
CDR3: CASSQDHAGGDYGYTF
DNA: TGCGCCAGCAGCCAAGATCACGCAGGGGGCGACTATGGCTACACCTTC

J: TRBJ2-3
size: -
D: TRBD2
V: TRBV9
CDR3: CASSPHSGGAGDTQYF
DNA: TGTGCCAGCAGCCCCCACAGCGGGGGGGCAGGAGATACGCAGTATTTT

J: TRBJ2-7
size: -
D: -
V: TRBV19
CDR3: CASSITYEQYF
DNA: TGTGCCAGTAGTATAACCTACGAGCAGTACTTC

J: TRBJ2-7
size: -
D: TRBD2
V: TRBV7-3
CDR3: CASSLTPRGSGGYEQYF
DNA: TGTGCCAGCAGCTTAACCCCCCGAGGTAGCGGGGGATACGAGCAGTACTTC

J: TRBJ1-1
size: once
D: -
V: TRBV30
CDR3: CAWSPNGGTEAFF
DNA: TGTGCCTGGAGCCCAAATGGCGGCACTGAAGCTTTCTTT

J: TRBJ2-1
size: -
D: -
V: TRBV5-6
CDR3: CASSPPGAWDEQFF
DNA: TGTGCCAGCAGCCCCCCCGGCGCCTGGGATGAGCAGTTCTTC